The present T cell receptor (beta chain) was sequenced within a study of T-cell memory formation after mild COVID-19. The table lists this clonotype with a few counts. Its target is not known. The study, taken as a whole, reports: Memory sampled before infection contained some responding clones, suggesting cross-reactive memory joined. Clones that contracted from day 15 to 85 were balanced CD4/CD8, while later expanders leaned CD4+.

One entry per CDR3 protein, called by TCRdb with MiXCR from the 5' RACE reads. The data hold about 180,000 distinct CDR3 sequences, with 16% observed a single time. Losses at the gene ends were 7 bases for V and 7 bases for J; bases not matched to a gene: 15. There are 16 residues in the CDR3. The TCR comes from an adult woman who had mild COVID-19 (a few samples of this study predate the infection). Cell type and time point are not known. The chain employs TRBV12-3 or TRBV12-4 and TRBJ1-5; 8 nucleotides align to TRBD1. Source material: PBMCs or a T cell subset sorted from them (not recorded which). CDR3 DNA: TGTGCCAGCACCCCCGGAGACAGGGGAGTGGGGCAGCCCCAGCATTTT. Its protein is CASTPGDRGVGQPQHF.